The 15 T cell receptor beta chains listed next were all sequenced from one sample in a study of T cell repertoires in cytomegalovirus infection. TCRdb reanalysed the reads using MiXCR and keeps one entry per CDR3 protein. The sample holds fewer than 200,000 distinct CDR3 sequences, 9.5% seen once. Specimen: PBMCs. The receptors stem from a human donor in good health (CMV status not recorded). Some clones in this sample may be carry-over from other donors' samples.

The gene calls are TRBV20-1 and TRBJ2-7; D possibly corresponds to TRBD2 (5 bases). The CDR3 runs to 12 residues. Germline V lookup: CDR1 DFQATT, CDR2 SNEGSKA (reference sequence). The CDR3 reads CSAKLGAYEQYF. In DNA form, the CDR3 reads TGCAGCGCGAAACTGGGAGCCTACGAGCAGTACTTC.

This clonotype showed up many times. Here the CDR3 DNA reads TGTGCCAGCAGGCGCGGCCGGAACTCTGGAAACACCATATATTTT. It translates to CASRRGRNSGNTIYF. The chain recombines TRBV6-2 or TRBV6-3 with TRBJ1-3, with D unclear. The CDR3 loop spans 15 amino acids. Trimming removed 6 bases at V and 0 bases at J, with 12 bases between. Germline-derived CDR1 and CDR2 are MNHEY and SVGEGT.

The J gene is TRBJ2-1, the V gene TRBV20-1, with D tentatively TRBD1 or TRBD2 (5 bases each). Germline V gene lookup returns CDR1 DFQATT and CDR2 SNEGSKA (reference sequence). V dropped 5 bases and J dropped 5 bases, with 16 bases sitting between them. This CDR3 is 14 amino acids long. The CDR3 is CSAAMARGDNEQFF. The CDR3 DNA reads as TGCAGTGCTGCAATGGCGAGGGGAGACAATGAGCAGTTCTTC.

This clonotype was counted many times. The chain is built from TRBV2 and TRBJ2-1, with D hard to call. The CDR3 loop spans 12 amino acids. Germline-derived CDR1 and CDR2 are SNHLY and FYNNEI. V was trimmed by 2 bases and J by 6 bases, leaving 5 bases between them. Written as DNA, the CDR3 is TGTGCCAGCAGTGAATGGGGCAATGAGCAGTTCTTC. Protein product: CASSEWGNEQFF.

This clonotype was seen ten or more times. The rearrangement links TRBV7-2 to TRBJ2-2; D might be TRBD1 (5 bases). Trimming cost V 1 base and J 0 bases, with 9 bases left between them. From germline, CDR1 is SGHTA and CDR2 FQGNSA. This CDR3 contains 16 residues. The CDR3, as DNA: TGTGCCAGCAGCTTAGTAGGGGCCTCGAACACCGGGGAGCTGTTTTTT. Translating it yields CASSLVGASNTGELFF.

This clonotype was detected ten times or more. The V and J genes are TRBV5-6 and TRBJ1-2; D not certain. CDR3 length equals 14 residues. CDR1 SGHDT and CDR2 YYEEEE come from the germline V gene. V was trimmed by 0 bases and J by 2 bases, leaving 8 bases between them. The CDR3 is CASSLDAKNYGYTF. CDR3 DNA sequence: TGTGCCAGCAGCTTGGATGCGAAGAACTATGGCTACACCTTC.

This clonotype was picked up many times. The chain recombines TRBV28 with TRBJ2-7; possible D gene TRBD2, 6 bases. This CDR3 contains 14 residues. Trimming stripped 10 bases from V and 2 bases from J, with 18 bases between. In germline, CDR1 is MDHEN, CDR2 SYDVKM. CDR3 amino acids: CATSSGGSTYEQYF. The CDR3 bases are TGTGCCACCTCTTCCGGAGGGTCTACCTACGAGCAGTACTTC.

This clonotype was detected ten times or more. The V gene is TRBV12-3 or TRBV12-4, the J gene TRBJ2-7; TRBD1 matches at 10 bases. The CDR3 is 15 amino acids. V was pared by 5 bases and J by 0 bases, with 4 bases of the junction left unmatched. The CDR3 here is CASSTRDRGSYEQYF. The DNA for the CDR3 is TGTGCCAGCAGTACCCGGGACAGGGGCTCCTACGAGCAGTACTTC.

Many counts were recorded for this clonotype. This is likely a read error, given that the CDR3 carries no conserved phenylalanine or tryptophan at its end. The limits of the CDR3 on the DNA are not certain, so only TCRdb's listed CDR3 is given. This chain joins TRBV7-8 and TRBJ2-7; TRBD1 is taken as the D call from the table, unchecked against the DNA. The germline CDR1 and CDR2 sequences are SGHVS and FQNEAQ. From its first to its last residue, the CDR3 has 13 amino acids. The CDR3 is CASSLEATGTRTD.

This clonotype was seen many times. The J gene is TRBJ2-3, the V gene TRBV24-1; 7 nucleotides match TRBD2. The V and J ends lost 2 bases and 3 bases, in that order; junction bases with no gene match: 4. CDR1 KGHDR and CDR2 SFDVKD come from the germline V gene. This CDR3 is 15 amino acids long. CDR3 sequence reads: CATSDSLARTDTQYF. CDR3 coding DNA: TGTGCCACCAGTGATTCACTAGCGAGAACAGATACGCAGTATTTT.

This clonotype was seen a handful of times. The chain employs TRBV12-3 or TRBV12-4 and TRBJ1-4; maybe TRBD1 (6 bases). V was trimmed by 3 bases and J by 4 bases, leaving 9 bases between them. CDR3 size: 14 residues. This CDR3 reads CASSFRTDNEKLFF. In DNA form, the CDR3 reads TGTGCCAGCAGTTTTCGGACAGATAATGAAAAACTGTTTTTT.

About this clonotype itself: This may come from a read error, since a much larger clone is one base off. V and J are TRBV7-2 and TRBJ2-1; D perhaps matches TRBD1 (6 bases). The CDR3 extends over 15 amino acids. The germline gives CDR1 SGHTA, CDR2 FQGNSA. CDR3 protein: CASSSVGTLDNEQLF. CDR3 DNA sequence: TGTGCCAGCAGCTCGGTGGGGACACTAGACAATGAGCAGCTCTTC.

The table lists this clonotype with a few counts. This chain links TRBV28 with TRBJ2-7, with TRBD1 matching over 12 bases. Trimming took 6 bases from V and 5 from J; bases not matched to a gene: 8. The CDR3 extends over 15 amino acids. Germline V gene data show CDR1 as MDHEN and CDR2 as SYDVKM. The CDR3 region is CASRSTGQGAHEQYF. CDR3 DNA: TGTGCCAGCAGATCCACGGGACAGGGGGCCCACGAGCAGTACTTC.

This clonotype was seen only a few times. The chain carries TRBV10-3 and TRBJ2-7; the D is unclear. The CDR3 has 12 residues. The germline V gene has CDR1 ENHRY and CDR2 SYGVKD. Trimming removed 2 bases at V and 3 bases at J, with 5 bases between. CDR3 nucleotides: TGTGCCATCAGTGAGACAGACTACGAGCAGTACTTC. This sequence encodes CAISETDYEQYF.

The table lists this clonotype with many counts. The chain couples TRBV19 to TRBJ1-5, with 8 bases lining up with TRBD1. The V segment lost 1 base and the J segment 6 bases; nucleotides outside the gene matches: 2. CDR1 LNHDA and CDR2 SQIVND come from the germline V gene (reference sequence). The length of the CDR3 is 14 residues. The CDR3 nucleotides read TGTGCCAGTAGTATAGCAGGGGGCGGTCAGCCCCAGCATTTT. It specifies CASSIAGGGQPQHF. The full variable domain, completed using reference TRBV19 and TRBJ1-5, is DGGITQSPKYLFRKEGQNVTLSCEQNLNHDAMYWYRQDPGQGLRLIYYSQIVNDFQKGDIAEGYSVSREKKESFPLTVTSAQKNPTAFYLCASSIAGGGQPQHFGDGTRLSIL.